What follows are 11 T cell receptor beta chains derived from one specimen sequenced in a study of cytomegalovirus exposure and HLA in healthy donors. PCR involved 60 Vbeta and 13 Jbeta primers. Using immunoSEQ multiplex PCR, the repertoire was profiled, and TCRdb retains in-frame clones only, with some absent. The table lists roughly 180,000 clones, approximately 84% of them singletons. The specimen sequenced was PBMCs. These receptor sequences come from a man between 25 and 39 years old in good health and CMV-seronegative.

The V call is TRBV14, the J call TRBJ2-1, with 12 bases identical to TRBD1. This CDR3 has 16 amino acids. Trimming removed 1 base from V and 6 bases from J; junction bases left unmatched: 4. CDR1 SGHDN and CDR2 FVKESK come from the germline V gene. DNA for the CDR3: TGTGCCAGCAGCCAAGGGGACAGGGGGCGCTTCAATGAGCAGTTCTTC. Translation gives CASSQGDRGRFNEQFF.

The V call is TRBV5-4, the J call TRBJ2-1; 7 bases are a match to TRBD2. Germline values: CDR1 SGHNT, CDR2 YYREEE (reference sequence). The CDR3 spans 15 residues. V dropped 2 bases and J dropped 7; count of bases not matched to a gene: 9. For the CDR3, the DNA is TGTGCCAGCAGCTTTCACGGGGGAGGGACGAATGAGCAGTTCTTC. Protein sequence: CASSFHGGGTNEQFF.

The chain recombines TRBV4-3 with TRBJ1-4, with 9 nucleotides matching TRBD1. This CDR3 is 14 amino acids long. Germline assignment: CDR1 LGHNA and CDR2 YSLEER. Losses at the gene ends were 4 bases for V and 7 bases for J; bases not matched to a gene: 4. The CDR3 DNA reads as TGCGCCAGCAGCCTAGAGACAGGGGGTGAAAAACTGTTTTTT. Protein: CASSLETGGEKLFF.

The V call is TRBV5-4, the J call TRBJ2-7; tentatively, D is TRBD2 (5 bases). This CDR3 is 14 amino acids long. Trimming took 3 bases from V and 0 from J, leaving 10 bases between them. Germline V gene data show CDR1 as SGHNT and CDR2 as YYREEE (reference sequence). CDR3 coding DNA: TGTGCCAGCAGCTCGCACGGGAACTCCTACGAGCAGTACTTC. It specifies CASSSHGNSYEQYF.

The chain uses TRBV6-6 and TRBJ2-3; 8 bases agree with TRBD2. Germline CDR1 is MNHNY and CDR2 is SVGAGI (reference sequence). The CDR3 runs to 16 residues. V was pared by 5 bases and J by 1 base, with 8 bases of the junction left unmatched. Here the CDR3 DNA reads TGTGCCAGCAGTCCCCGGGGGGGCCAGGGCACAGATACGCAGTATTTT. Protein: CASSPRGGQGTDTQYF.

The chain joins TRBV27 to TRBJ2-5; no definite D call. The CDR3 extends over 14 amino acids. V was clipped by 3 bases and J by 4 bases, with 12 bases between them. Per germline, CDR1 MNHEY and CDR2 SMNVEV (reference sequence). Here the CDR3 reads CASSFHWAGETQYF. CDR3 DNA sequence: TGTGCCAGCAGTTTCCATTGGGCAGGAGAGACCCAGTACTTC.

This clone was detected once. The chain links TRBV28 to TRBJ2-7; TRBD2 is a possible D gene (5 bases). Germline V CDR1 and CDR2: MDHEN, SYDVKM. CDR3 size: 16 residues. Trimming removed 4 bases at V and 0 bases at J, with 16 bases between. Written as DNA, the CDR3 is TGTGCCAGCAGTTCGCCGGAGGAGTATAGCTCCTACGAGCAGTACTTC. Translated: CASSSPEEYSSYEQYF.

The chain recombines TRBV5-1 with TRBJ2-5; TRBD1 matches at 7 bases. The V gene's germline CDR1 is SGHRS and CDR2 YFSETQ. The trim removed 4 bases at V and 1 base at J, leaving 4 bases unmatched. This CDR3 contains 14 residues. The CDR3 nucleotides read TGCGCCAGCAGCATCACAGGGGTCCAAGAGACCCAGTACTTC. This translates into CASSITGVQETQYF. Full variable domain (missing parts from reference TRBV5-1 and TRBJ2-5): KAGVTQTPRYLIKTRGQQVTLSCSPISGHRSVSWYQQTPGQGLQFLFEYFSETQRNKGNFPGRFSGRQFSNSRSEMNVSTLELGDSALYLCASSITGVQETQYFGPGTRLLVL.

The rearrangement uses TRBV9 and TRBJ1-1; D remains unclear. Germline V gene data show CDR1 as SGDLS and CDR2 as YYNGEE. The CDR3 is 15 residues long. Trimming pared 3 bases from V and 3 bases from J, leaving 15 bases between. CDR3 coding DNA: TGTGCCAGCAGCGATGCGCGGGGAGGAGACACTGAAGCTTTCTTT. Translated: CASSDARGGDTEAFF.

The chain combines TRBV27 with TRBJ1-3; TRBD1 agrees at 7 bases. The germline V gene encodes CDR1 MNHEY and CDR2 SMNVEV (reference sequence). The J segment lost 0 bases and the V segment lost 5 bases, leaving 10 bases of the junction unmatched. The CDR3 length is 17 residues. The CDR3 coding sequence is TGTGCCAGCAGTCCCCTCCCCAGGGACAGCTCTGGAAACACCATATATTTT. It translates to CASSPLPRDSSGNTIYF.

This clone was counted once. The chain uses TRBV10-2 and TRBJ2-7; no clear D. The CDR3 covers 12 residues. The germline gives CDR1 WSHSY, CDR2 SAAADI. V shed 3 bases and J shed 0 bases, with 3 bases lying between them. CDR3 region: CASSDSSYEQYF. The CDR3 coding sequence is TGCGCCAGCAGTGATAGCTCCTACGAGCAGTACTTC.